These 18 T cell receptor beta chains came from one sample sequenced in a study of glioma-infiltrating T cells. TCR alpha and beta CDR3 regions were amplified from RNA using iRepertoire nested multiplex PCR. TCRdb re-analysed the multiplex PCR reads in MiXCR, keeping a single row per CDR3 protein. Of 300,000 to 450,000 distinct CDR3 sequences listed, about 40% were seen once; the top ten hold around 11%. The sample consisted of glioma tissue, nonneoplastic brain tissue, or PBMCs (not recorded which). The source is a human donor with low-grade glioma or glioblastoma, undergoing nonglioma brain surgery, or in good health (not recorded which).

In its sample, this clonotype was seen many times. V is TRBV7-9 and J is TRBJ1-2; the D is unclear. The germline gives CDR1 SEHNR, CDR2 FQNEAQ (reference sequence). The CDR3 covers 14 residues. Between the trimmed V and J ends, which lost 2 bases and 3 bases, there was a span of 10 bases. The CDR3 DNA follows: TGTGCCAGCAGCTTACAGGCAGCATACTATGGCTACACCTTC. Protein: CASSLQAAYYGYTF.

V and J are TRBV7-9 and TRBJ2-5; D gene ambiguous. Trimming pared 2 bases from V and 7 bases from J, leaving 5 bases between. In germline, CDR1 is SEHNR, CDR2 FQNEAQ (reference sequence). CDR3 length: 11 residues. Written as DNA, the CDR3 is TGTGCCAGCAGCTTAAGTCCGACCCAGTACTTC. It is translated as CASSLSPTQYF.

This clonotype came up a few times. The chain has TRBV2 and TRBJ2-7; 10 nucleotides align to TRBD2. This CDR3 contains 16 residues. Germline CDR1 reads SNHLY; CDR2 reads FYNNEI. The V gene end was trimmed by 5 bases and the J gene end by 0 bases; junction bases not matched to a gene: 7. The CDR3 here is CASSHRTSGSSYEQYF. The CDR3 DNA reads TGTGCCAGCAGTCACCGGACTAGCGGTTCCTCCTACGAGCAGTACTTC.

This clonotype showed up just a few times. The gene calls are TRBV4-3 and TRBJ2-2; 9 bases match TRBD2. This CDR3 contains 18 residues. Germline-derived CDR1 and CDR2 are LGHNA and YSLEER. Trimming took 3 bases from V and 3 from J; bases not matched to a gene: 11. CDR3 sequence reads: CASSQKRASGIHTGELFF. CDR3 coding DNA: TGCGCCAGCAGCCAGAAGAGGGCTAGCGGGATACACACCGGGGAGCTGTTTTTT.

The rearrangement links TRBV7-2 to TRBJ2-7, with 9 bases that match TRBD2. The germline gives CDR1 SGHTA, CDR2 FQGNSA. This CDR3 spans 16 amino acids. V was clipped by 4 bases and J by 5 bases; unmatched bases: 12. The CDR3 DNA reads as TGTGCCAGCAGCTCGAGTCCTAGCGGGGTTCGGAACGAGCAGTACTTC. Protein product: CASSSSPSGVRNEQYF.

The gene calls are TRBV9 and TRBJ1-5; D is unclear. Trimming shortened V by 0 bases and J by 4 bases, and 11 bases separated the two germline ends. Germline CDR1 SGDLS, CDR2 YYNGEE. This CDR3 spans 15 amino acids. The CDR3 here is CASSVDPAWNQPQHF. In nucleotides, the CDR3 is TGTGCCAGCAGCGTAGATCCAGCATGGAATCAGCCCCAGCATTTT.

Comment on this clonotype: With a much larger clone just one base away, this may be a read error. The CDR3 DNA follows: TGTGCCAGCAGCCCACATGGGACTAGCGGGAGGCCCGTGGGATTC. Translating gives CASSPHGTSGRPVGF. The V and J genes are TRBV28 and TRBJ2-1; TRBD2 matches at 15 bases. The CDR3 extends over 15 amino acids. Germline V gene lookup returns CDR1 MDHEN and CDR2 SYDVKM.

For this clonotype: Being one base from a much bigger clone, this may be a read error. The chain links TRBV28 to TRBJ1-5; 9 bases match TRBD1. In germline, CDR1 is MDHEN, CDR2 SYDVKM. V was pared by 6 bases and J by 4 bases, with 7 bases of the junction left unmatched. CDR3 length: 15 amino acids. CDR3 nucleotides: TGTGCCAGCAGCTTGGGACAGGGAAGGAATCAGCCCCAGCATTTT. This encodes CASSLGQGRNQPQHF. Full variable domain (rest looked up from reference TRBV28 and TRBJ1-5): DVKVTQSSRYLVKRTGEKVFLECVQDMDHENMFWYRQDPGLGLRLIYFSYDVKMKEKGDIPEGYSVSREKKERFSLILESASTNQTSMYLCASSLGQGRNQPQHFGDGTRLSIL.

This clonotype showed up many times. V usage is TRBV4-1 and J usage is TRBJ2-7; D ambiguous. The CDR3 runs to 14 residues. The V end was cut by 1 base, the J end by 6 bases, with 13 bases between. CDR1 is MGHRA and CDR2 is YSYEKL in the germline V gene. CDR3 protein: CASSQGSADPEQYF. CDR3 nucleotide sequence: TGCGCCAGCAGCCAAGGGTCTGCTGATCCCGAGCAGTACTTC.

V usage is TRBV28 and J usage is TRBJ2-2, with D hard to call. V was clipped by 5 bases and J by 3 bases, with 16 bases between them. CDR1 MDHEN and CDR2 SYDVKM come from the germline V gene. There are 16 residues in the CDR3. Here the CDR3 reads CASSRRLATDTGELFF. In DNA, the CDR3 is TGTGCCAGCAGTCGCCGACTTGCGACGGACACCGGGGAGCTGTTTTTT.

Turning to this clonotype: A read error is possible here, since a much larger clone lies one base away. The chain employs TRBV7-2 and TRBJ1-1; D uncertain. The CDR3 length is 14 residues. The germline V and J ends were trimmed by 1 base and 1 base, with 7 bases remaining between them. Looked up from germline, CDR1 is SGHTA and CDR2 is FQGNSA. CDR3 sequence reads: CASSLVRSNTEAFF. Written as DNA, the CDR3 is TGTGCCAGCAGCTTAGTACGGTCGAACACTGAAGCTTTCTTT.

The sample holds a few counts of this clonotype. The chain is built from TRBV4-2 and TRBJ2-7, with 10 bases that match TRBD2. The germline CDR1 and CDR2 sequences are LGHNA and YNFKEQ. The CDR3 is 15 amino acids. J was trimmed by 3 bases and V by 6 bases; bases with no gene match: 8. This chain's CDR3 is CASSPRLAGLYEQYF. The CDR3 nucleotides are TGTGCCAGCAGTCCAAGACTAGCGGGCCTCTACGAGCAGTACTTC.

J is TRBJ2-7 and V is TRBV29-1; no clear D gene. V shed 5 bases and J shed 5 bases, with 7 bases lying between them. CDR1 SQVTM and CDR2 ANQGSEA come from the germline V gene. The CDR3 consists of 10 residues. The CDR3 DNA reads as TGCAGCGTTACAGCTCACGAGCAGTACTTC. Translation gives CSVTAHEQYF.

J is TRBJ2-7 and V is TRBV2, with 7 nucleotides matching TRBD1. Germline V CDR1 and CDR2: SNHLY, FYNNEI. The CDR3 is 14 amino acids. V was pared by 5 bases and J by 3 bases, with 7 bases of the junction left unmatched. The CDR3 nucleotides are TGTGCCAGCAGTTCTACGGGACAGCGCTACGAGCAGTACTTC. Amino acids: CASSSTGQRYEQYF.

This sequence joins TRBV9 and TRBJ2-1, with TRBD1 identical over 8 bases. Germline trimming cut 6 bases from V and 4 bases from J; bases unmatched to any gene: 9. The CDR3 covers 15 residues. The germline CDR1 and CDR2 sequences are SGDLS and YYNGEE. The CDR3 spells CASTKRGTGYNEQFF. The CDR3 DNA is TGTGCCAGCACAAAGAGGGGGACAGGATACAATGAGCAGTTCTTC.

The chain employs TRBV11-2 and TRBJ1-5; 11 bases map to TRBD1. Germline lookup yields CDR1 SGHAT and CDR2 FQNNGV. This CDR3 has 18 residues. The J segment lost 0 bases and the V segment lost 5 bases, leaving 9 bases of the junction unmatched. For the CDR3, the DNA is TGTGCCAGCAGCATTGGGACAGGGGGTGGGTATAGCAATCAGCCCCAGCATTTT. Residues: CASSIGTGGGYSNQPQHF. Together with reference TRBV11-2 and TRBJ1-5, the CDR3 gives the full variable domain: EAGVAQSPRYKIIEKRQSVAFWCNPISGHATLYWYQQILGQGPKLLIQFQNNGVVDDSQLPKDRFSAERLKGVDSTLKIQPAKLEDSAVYLCASSIGTGGGYSNQPQHFGDGTRLSIL.

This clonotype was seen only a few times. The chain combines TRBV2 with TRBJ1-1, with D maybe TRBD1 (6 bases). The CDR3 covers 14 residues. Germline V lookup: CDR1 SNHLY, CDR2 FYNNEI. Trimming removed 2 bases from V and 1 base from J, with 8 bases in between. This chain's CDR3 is CASSEMGANTEAFF. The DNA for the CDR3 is TGTGCCAGCAGTGAAATGGGGGCGAACACTGAAGCTTTCTTT.

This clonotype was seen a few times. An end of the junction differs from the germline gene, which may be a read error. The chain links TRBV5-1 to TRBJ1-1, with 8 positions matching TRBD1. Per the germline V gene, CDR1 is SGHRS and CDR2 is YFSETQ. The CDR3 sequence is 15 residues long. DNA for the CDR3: TGTGCCAGCAGCTTGGAGAGGACAGGGAGTACTGAAGCTTTCTTT. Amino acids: CASSLERTGSTEAFF.